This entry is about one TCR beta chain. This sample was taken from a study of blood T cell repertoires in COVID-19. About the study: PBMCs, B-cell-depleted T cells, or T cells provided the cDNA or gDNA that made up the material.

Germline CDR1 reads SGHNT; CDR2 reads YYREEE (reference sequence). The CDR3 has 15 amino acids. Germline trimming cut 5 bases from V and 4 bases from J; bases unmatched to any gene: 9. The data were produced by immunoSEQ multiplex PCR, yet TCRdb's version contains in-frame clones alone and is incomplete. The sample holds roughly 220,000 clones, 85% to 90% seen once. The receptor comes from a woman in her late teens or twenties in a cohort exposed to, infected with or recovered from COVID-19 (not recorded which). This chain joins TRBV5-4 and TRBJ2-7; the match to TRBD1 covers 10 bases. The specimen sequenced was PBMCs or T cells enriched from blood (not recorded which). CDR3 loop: CASSSGQGSMYEQYF. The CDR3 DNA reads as TGTGCCAGCAGTTCGGGACAGGGGAGTATGTACGAGCAGTACTTC. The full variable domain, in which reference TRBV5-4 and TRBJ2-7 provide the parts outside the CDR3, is ETGVTQSPTHLIKTRGQQVTLRCSSQSGHNTVSWYQQALGQGPQFIFQYYREEENGRGNFPPRFSGLQFPNYSSELNVNALELDDSALYLCASSSGQGSMYEQYFGPGTRLTVT.